This T cell receptor (beta chain) was recovered during a study of blood T cell repertoires in COVID-19 (dated by TCRdb to the early 2020s). A note on the overall study: The collaborator samples originated in the United States, Italy and Spain and spanned the acute and convalescent phases of COVID-19. A freely available public database, intended as a resource for researchers studying the immune response to SARS-CoV-2, is where the repertoires were released. Subjects who had been exposed to COVID-19, were actively infected with it, or had recovered from it provided the deeply sampled blood TCRbeta repertoires that made up the dataset. The sample metadata nearly always contained a de-identified subject ID, COVID-19 status, age in years and sex. Samples came from the ongoing ImmuneRACE study (first 160 participants) plus 1,254 subjects from 6 global collaborators. The prospective study material was composed of cDNA or gDNA derived from T cells, B-cell-depleted T cells, or PBMCs. HLA class I and class II types, where available, came from metadata supplied by the sample provider rather than from assay-based typing. Study-wide conclusions, independent of this receptor: The quantity of clinical and demographic metadata differed by source and by participant and was supplied without curation.

At one collaborating source in Seattle, patients were enrolled during active infection and were followed longitudinally through the course of disease. Collaborating institutions collected whole blood in K2EDTA tubes following their own protocols. Collaborator samples were shipped for TCRbeta analysis as frozen whole blood, isolated PBMCs, or DNA extracted from either sample type. Notes on this clone: Its antigen remains unidentified. Per-base qualities were not stored, and no clone one base away is much larger.

TCRbeta CDR3 regions were amplified from genomic DNA by means of the immunoSEQ Assay, a bias-controlled multiplex PCR. The authors' analysis ran thus. Nucleated cell counts per sample were estimated from amplification of reference gene primers within the assay. To quantify the absolute abundance of each unique TCRbeta CDR3 rearrangement, sequence reads were collapsed and filtered. For each sample, productive Simpson clonality was calculated as the square root of Simpson's diversity index across productive rearrangements. TCRdb stores this immuneACCESS table with in-frame sequences only. Part of the clones is absent; in the studies checked, under half of the shortfall reflects unresolved V genes, and no reason is known for the rest. Clone size and the V and J calls come from that table; the DNA yielded D and trimming. The sample contains about 150,000 clones, just over 90% of them found a single time. The ten largest clones represent 4.5% to 5% of the sample.

Via the germline V gene, CDR1 is MDHEN and CDR2 SYDVKM. After removal of 7 bases from V and 6 bases from J, the junction retains 12 bases not matched to a gene. From the cysteine up to the phenylalanine, the CDR3 has a length of 15 residues. The entry retains the CDR3 DNA only, 45 bases that are in frame from base 1. The sequence is built from TRBV28 and TRBJ1-5, and 7 junctional nucleotides match TRBD1. The sequence was collected from a man in his late teens or twenties with COVID-19, enrolled during active disease. Sequencing was done on a sample of peripheral blood. CDR3 region: CASTLAWDSLQPQHF. The DNA is as follows: TGTGCCAGCACCCTGGCCTGGGACAGCCTTCAGCCCCAGCATTTT. The reference TRBV28 and TRBJ1-5 proteins fill in what lies around the CDR3, so the full variable domain reads DVKVTQSSRYLVKRTGEKVFLECVQDMDHENMFWYRQDPGLGLRLIYFSYDVKMKEKGDIPEGYSVSREKKERFSLILESASTNQTSMYLCASTLAWDSLQPQHFGDGTRLSIL.